This is a list of T cell receptor beta chains from one sample in a study of blood T cells in healthy people across ages. A single record per CDR3 protein comes from TCRdb applying MiXCR to the 5' RACE reads. The repertoire includes over a million distinct CDR3 sequences, under 30% of them detected once, and 0.75% sits in the top ten. The same sample was also used in a study of T cells of mothers and their children.

Material for sequencing was blood. Every receptor here comes from a girl aged 2 to 9 in good health. The CDR3 runs from the conserved cysteine through the conserved F or W.

CASSLSIPSPRDGYTF,TRBJ1-2,TRBV16
CASSQQSDTQYF,TRBJ2-3,TRBV3-1
CACSISYGHNEQFF,TRBJ2-1,TRBV19
CASKRGTGFHEQYF,TRBJ2-7,TRBV28
CSVIPENTEAFF,TRBJ1-1,TRBV29-1
CASSLKGRPHNEQFF,TRBJ2-1,TRBV3-1
CASSLVPWEPDTQYF,TRBJ2-3,TRBV7-2
CASRSLAGASYNEQFF,TRBJ2-1,TRBV6-6
CSATLDGREREQFF,-,TRBV20-1
CATSRMPGEEAFF,TRBJ1-1,TRBV15
CAISRDASYEQYF,TRBJ2-7,TRBV10-3
CASSVAGYTDTQYF,TRBJ2-3,TRBV7-3
CASSSNIEVNEAFF,TRBJ1-1,TRBV5-1
CASSLLFGSYNEQFF,TRBJ2-1,TRBV7-2
CASATGMLQETQYF,TRBJ2-5,TRBV28
CASSLGPEDTQYF,TRBJ2-3,TRBV7-9
CASSQDLQGRNGYTF,TRBJ1-2,TRBV4-2
CASSLSDFNQPQHF,TRBJ1-5,TRBV28
CASTLSSTGLPSGANVLTF,TRBJ2-6,TRBV6-1
CASSPVIGGSYEQYF,TRBJ2-7,TRBV3-1
CASTRGGGNQPQHF,TRBJ1-5,TRBV13
CASSPDGPIALHF,TRBJ1-6,TRBV7-2
CASSLARSSAGSSYEQYF,TRBJ2-7,TRBV7-2
CAGSPRGPDQSYTF,TRBJ1-2,TRBV7-9
CASSYGQGPDTQYF,TRBJ2-3,TRBV6-2/TRBV6-3
CASSLTQGVYTGELFF,TRBJ2-2,TRBV7-9
CASSLVTHEQYF,TRBJ2-7,TRBV5-6
CASSIAGGGFGETQYF,TRBJ2-5,TRBV19
CASSVGDSLYGYTF,TRBJ1-2,TRBV9
CASIRDGSYEQYF,TRBJ2-7,TRBV25-1
CASSLGLVSGQSSSPLHF,TRBJ1-6,TRBV13
CASIPRVPGITDTQYF,TRBJ2-3,TRBV7-2
CASSPAGSLEKLFF,TRBJ1-4,TRBV14
CATTGGPLGETEAFF,TRBJ1-1,TRBV24-1
CASSITGGDEQFF,-,TRBV12-3/TRBV12-4
CSVEVGTGGATDTQYF,TRBJ2-3,TRBV29-1
CSARDGGPQETQYF,TRBJ2-5,TRBV20-1
CASSLRDGKETQYF,TRBJ2-5,TRBV7-9
CATQGDSREKLFF,TRBJ1-4,TRBV4-2
CASSPGLSGETQYF,TRBJ2-5,TRBV5-5
CASTFGGGGTEAFF,TRBJ1-1,TRBV19
CASSLIQDDYGYTF,TRBJ1-2,TRBV5-6
CASSAPFSPQGAGETQYF,TRBJ2-5,TRBV12-3/TRBV12-4
CASSPLDRSSYEQYF,TRBJ2-7,TRBV7-7
CAISETLITDTQYF,TRBJ2-3,TRBV10-3
CSALAEGASTDTQYF,TRBJ2-3,TRBV20-1
CAISVGEYQETQYF,TRBJ2-5,TRBV10-3
CSAVGLLAGVSYNEQFF,TRBJ2-1,TRBV20-1
CASSKAFRKGNSPLHF,TRBJ1-6,TRBV21-1
CASSHTLLAESHEQYF,TRBJ2-7,TRBV3-1
CSVEFANMNTEAFF,TRBJ1-1,TRBV29-1
CASSSRTVGQGSEQYF,-,TRBV7-8
CASSLTRNTDTQYF,TRBJ2-3,TRBV7-3
CASSLGTGRNEQFF,TRBJ2-1,TRBV7-2
CASSLRVGGYTF,TRBJ1-2,TRBV7-8
CASSFQSGSEDEQYF,TRBJ2-7,TRBV5-1
CASSPRQGARELFF,TRBJ2-2,TRBV5-1
CASSLVRLGWNIQYF,TRBJ2-4,TRBV7-9
CSAGDNFGGYTF,TRBJ1-2,TRBV29-1